The 4 T cell receptor beta chains below were found in one sample sequenced in a study of blood T cell repertoires in COVID-19 (dated by TCRdb to 2018 to 2020). Preparation of the library involved the immunoSEQ multiplex PCR assay. In its TCRdb copy, this immuneACCESS table keeps in-frame sequences only and misses some clones. Where compared with another copy, unresolved V genes explain less than half of these, and the others have no known cause. Recorded for this sample are about 110,000 clones; 84% of them occurred a single time. The leading ten clones occupy roughly 7.9% of the sample. The sequencing sample was made of peripheral blood. The receptor source for this set is a woman older than 75 with active or convalescent COVID-19.

The chain is built from TRBV5-4 and TRBJ1-2, with a weak D call TRBD1 (6 bases). V lost 2 bases, J lost 7 bases, and 15 bases lay in between. CDR3 length equals 14 residues. Germline V gives CDR1 SGHNT, CDR2 YYREEE (reference sequence). The CDR3 protein is CASSFKQGGGGYTF. The CDR3 DNA sequence: TGTGCCAGCAGCTTTAAACAGGGTGGTGGTGGCTACACCTTC.

This clone was counted a few times. The J gene is TRBJ2-7, the V gene TRBV5-8; no clear D gene. The germline gives CDR1 SGHTS, CDR2 YDEGEE. V was shortened by 0 bases and J by 0 bases, with 13 bases between the two germline ends. This CDR3 has 16 residues. The CDR3 DNA sequence: TGTGCCAGCAGCTTGGGTGCTGCGCTGAGCTCCTACGAGCAGTACTTC. It translates to CASSLGAALSSYEQYF.

This clone was detected a few times. This chain uses TRBV2 with TRBJ2-2; D not certain. The CDR3 is 14 residues long. V lost 10 bases to trimming and J lost 1 base, with 13 bases between them. The germline gives CDR1 SNHLY, CDR2 FYNNEI. Here the CDR3 DNA reads TGTGCCATGAATATGAGACAGAACACCGGGGAGCTGTTTTTT. Translated, it gives CAMNMRQNTGELFF.

This chain connects TRBV2 to TRBJ2-3, with TRBD2 identical over 9 bases. The CDR3 is made up of 14 amino acids. Looked up from germline, CDR1 is SNHLY and CDR2 is FYNNEI. V lost 7 bases and J lost 2; bases outside the gene matches: 4. As DNA, the CDR3 is TGTGCCAGCAACCTAGCGGGAACCACAGATACGCAGTATTTT. Translating it yields CASNLAGTTDTQYF. Supplemented by reference TRBV2 and TRBJ2-3, the full variable domain reads EPEVTQTPSHQVTQMGQEVILRCVPISNHLYFYWYRQILGQKVEFLVSFYNNEISEKSEIFDDQFSVERPDGSNFTLKIRSTKLEDSAMYFCASNLAGTTDTQYFGPGTRLTVL.